This T cell receptor (beta chain) was identified during a study of vaccination and CD4 T cells after COVID-19. Trimming took off 8 bases at V and 7 bases at J, with 12 bases between the two ends. The germline V gene has CDR1 MNHNS and CDR2 SASEGT. The CDR3 spans 13 residues. Stated treatment: approximately nine-day PBMC culture with coronavirus spike peptide pools or control peptides (ViraFEST assay). On this clonotype itself: Its antigen is not known.

The study sequenced cultured CD4+ T cell DNA using the Oncomine TCR Beta short-read assay. TCRdb reprocessed the PCR reads with MiXCR, giving one entry per CDR3 protein. The sample consists of about 20,000 distinct CDR3 sequences, 46% of them appearing once. V gene TRBV6-1 combines with J gene TRBJ1-6; D unresolved. This sequence originates from a human donor who had recovered from COVID-19. The material sequenced was CD4+ T cells from blood, cultured in vitro, taken after SARS-CoV-2 vaccination. The CDR3, as DNA: TGTGCCAGCTGTCCGGCAGCAAATTCACCCCTCCACTTT. Translating gives CASCPAANSPLHF.